This T cell receptor beta chain was profiled in a study of PD-L1 blockade in urothelial cancer. The repertoire was sequenced with immunoSEQ multiplex PCR; TCRdb's copy has only in-frame clones and lacks some. The data hold 85,000 to 90,000 clones, with roughly 84% observed a single time. The ends were cut back, 1 base at V and 1 base at J, with 13 bases in the middle. CDR1 PRHDT and CDR2 FYEKMQ come from the germline V gene (reference sequence). The CDR3 consists of 16 residues. Specified time point: pretreatment peripheral blood. Here the sequenced sample was PBMCs, taken around atezolizumab (anti-PD-L1) treatment. The receptor was isolated from a man aged 55-75 years with urothelial cancer. The chain is built from TRBV13 and TRBJ1-1; D is ambiguous. CDR3 in amino acids: CASSLEGGLPNTEAFF. CDR3 sequence (DNA): TGTGCCAGCAGCTTAGAAGGCGGTCTCCCGAACACTGAAGCTTTCTTT.